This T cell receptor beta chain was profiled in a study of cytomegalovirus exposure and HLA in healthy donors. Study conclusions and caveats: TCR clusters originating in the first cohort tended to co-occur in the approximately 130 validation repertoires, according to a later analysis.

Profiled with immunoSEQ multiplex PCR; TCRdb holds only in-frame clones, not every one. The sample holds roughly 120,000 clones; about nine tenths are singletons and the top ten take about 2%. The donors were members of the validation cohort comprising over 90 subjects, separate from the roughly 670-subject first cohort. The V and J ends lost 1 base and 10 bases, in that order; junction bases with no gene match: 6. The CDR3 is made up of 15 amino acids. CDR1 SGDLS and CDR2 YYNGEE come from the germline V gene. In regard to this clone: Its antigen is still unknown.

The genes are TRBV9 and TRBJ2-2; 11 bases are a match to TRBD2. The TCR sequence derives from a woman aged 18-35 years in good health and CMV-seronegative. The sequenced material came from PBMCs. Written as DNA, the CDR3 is TGTGCCAGCAGCGTAAGGACTAGCGGGCCCCCGGAGCTGTTTTTT. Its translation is CASSVRTSGPPELFF. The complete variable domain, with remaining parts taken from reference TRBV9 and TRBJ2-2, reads DSGVTQTPKHLITATGQRVTLRCSPRSGDLSVYWYQQSLDQGLQFLIQYYNGEERAKGNILERFSAQQFPDLHSELNLSSLELGDSALYFCASSVRTSGPPELFFGEGSRLTVL.